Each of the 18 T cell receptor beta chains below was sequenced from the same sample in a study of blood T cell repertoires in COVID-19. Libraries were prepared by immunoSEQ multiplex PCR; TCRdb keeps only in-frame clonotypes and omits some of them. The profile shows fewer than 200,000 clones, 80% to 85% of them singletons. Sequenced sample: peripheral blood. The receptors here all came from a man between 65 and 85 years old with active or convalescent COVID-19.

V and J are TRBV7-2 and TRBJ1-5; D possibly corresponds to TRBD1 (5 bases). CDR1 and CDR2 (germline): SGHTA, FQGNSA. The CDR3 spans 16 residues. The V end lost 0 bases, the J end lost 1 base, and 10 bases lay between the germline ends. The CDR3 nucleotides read TGTGCCAGCAGCTTAGCGTGGAGGGGCAGCAATCAGCCCCAGCATTTT. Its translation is CASSLAWRGSNQPQHF.

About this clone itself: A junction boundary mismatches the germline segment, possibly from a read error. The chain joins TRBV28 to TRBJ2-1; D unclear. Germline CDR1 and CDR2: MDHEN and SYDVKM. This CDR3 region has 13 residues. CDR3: CASSLFRNNEQFF. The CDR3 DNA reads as TGTGCCAGCAGCTTATTCAGAAACAATGAGCAGTTCTTC.

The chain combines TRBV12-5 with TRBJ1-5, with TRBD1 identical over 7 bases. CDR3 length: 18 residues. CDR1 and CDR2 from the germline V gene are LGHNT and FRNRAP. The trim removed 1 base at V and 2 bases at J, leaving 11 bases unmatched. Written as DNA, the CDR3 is TGTGCTAGTGGTTTGGGGATTCAGGGGGGCCGAGGCAATCAGCCCCAGCATTTT. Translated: CASGLGIQGGRGNQPQHF.

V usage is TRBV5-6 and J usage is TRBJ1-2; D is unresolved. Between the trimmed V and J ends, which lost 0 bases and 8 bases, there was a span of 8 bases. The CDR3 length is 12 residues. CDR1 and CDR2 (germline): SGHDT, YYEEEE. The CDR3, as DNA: TGTGCCAGCAGCTTGGGTAGTTTCGGCTACACCTTC. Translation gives CASSLGSFGYTF.

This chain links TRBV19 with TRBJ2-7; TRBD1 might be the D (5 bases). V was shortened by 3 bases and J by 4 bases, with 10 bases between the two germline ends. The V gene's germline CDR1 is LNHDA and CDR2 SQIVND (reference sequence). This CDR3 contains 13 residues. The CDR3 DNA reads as TGTGCCAGTAGTATTCAGACAGATTACGAGCAGTACTTC. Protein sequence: CASSIQTDYEQYF.

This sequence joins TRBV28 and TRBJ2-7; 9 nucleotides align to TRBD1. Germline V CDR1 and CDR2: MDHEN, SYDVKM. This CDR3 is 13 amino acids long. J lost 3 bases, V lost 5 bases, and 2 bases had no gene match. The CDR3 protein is CASSRQGGYEQYF. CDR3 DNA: TGTGCCAGCAGTAGACAGGGGGGCTACGAGCAGTACTTC.

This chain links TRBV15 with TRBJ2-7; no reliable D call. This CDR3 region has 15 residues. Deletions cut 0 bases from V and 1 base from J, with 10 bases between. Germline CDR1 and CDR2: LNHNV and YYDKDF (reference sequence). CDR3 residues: CATSRDGDSSYEQYF. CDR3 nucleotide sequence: TGTGCCACCAGCAGAGACGGAGACTCTTCCTACGAGCAGTACTTC.

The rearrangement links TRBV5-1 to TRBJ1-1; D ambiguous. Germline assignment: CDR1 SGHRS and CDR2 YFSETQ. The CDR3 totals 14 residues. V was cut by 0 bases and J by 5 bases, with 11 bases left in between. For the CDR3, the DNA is TGCGCCAGCAGCTTGGGTCCGGGTGGTACTGAAGCTTTCTTT. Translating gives CASSLGPGGTEAFF.

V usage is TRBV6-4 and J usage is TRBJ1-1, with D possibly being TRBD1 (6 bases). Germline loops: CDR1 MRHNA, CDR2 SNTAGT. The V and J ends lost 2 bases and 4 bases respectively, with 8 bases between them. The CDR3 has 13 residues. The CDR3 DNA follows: TGTGCCAGCAGTGACAAAGGGGGCACTGAAGCTTTCTTT. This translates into CASSDKGGTEAFF.

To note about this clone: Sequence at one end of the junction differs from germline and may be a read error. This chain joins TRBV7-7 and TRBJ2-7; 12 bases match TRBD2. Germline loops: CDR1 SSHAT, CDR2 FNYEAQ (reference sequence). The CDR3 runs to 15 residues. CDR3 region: CASSFGLAGLGEQYF. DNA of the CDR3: TGTGCTAGCAGCTTTGGACTAGCGGGATTAGGCGAGCAGTACTTC.

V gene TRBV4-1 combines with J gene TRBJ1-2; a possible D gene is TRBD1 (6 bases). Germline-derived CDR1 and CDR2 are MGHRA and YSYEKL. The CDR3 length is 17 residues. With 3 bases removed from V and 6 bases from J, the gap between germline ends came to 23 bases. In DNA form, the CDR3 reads TGCGCCAGCAGCCAGGCTCCGAACAGGGTACCCTCGGATGGCTACACCTTC. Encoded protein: CASSQAPNRVPSDGYTF.

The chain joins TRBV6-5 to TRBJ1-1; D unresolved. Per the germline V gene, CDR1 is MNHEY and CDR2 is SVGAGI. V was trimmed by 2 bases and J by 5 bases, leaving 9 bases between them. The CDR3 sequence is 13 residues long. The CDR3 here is CASSYDRGTEAFF. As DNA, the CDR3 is TGTGCCAGCAGTTACGACCGAGGAACTGAAGCTTTCTTT.

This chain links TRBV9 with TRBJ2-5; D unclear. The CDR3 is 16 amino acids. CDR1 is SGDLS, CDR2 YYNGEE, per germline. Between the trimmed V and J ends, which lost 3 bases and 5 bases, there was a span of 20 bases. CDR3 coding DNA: TGTGCCAGCAGCGCACACCCGATACTAATGGGTGAGACCCAGTACTTC. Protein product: CASSAHPILMGETQYF.

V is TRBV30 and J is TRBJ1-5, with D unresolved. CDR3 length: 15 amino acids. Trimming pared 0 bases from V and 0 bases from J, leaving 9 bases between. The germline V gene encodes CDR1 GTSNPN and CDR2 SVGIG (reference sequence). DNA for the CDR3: TGTGCCTGGAGTGTAGGAGGGTATAGCAATCAGCCCCAGCATTTT. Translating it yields CAWSVGGYSNQPQHF.

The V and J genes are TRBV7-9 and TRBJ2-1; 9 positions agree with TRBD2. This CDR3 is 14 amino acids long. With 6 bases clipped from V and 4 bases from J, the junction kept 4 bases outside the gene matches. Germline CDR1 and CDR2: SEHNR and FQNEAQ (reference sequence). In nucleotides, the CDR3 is TGTGCCAGCAGGGTGACTAGCGGTTACAATGAGCAGTTCTTC. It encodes CASRVTSGYNEQFF.

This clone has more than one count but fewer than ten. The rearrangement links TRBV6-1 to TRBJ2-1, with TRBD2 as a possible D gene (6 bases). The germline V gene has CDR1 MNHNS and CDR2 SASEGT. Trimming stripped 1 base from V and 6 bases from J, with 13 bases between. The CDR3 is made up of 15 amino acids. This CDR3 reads CASSEGSAGLNEQFF. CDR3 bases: TGTGCCAGCAGTGAAGGCTCGGCGGGGCTCAATGAGCAGTTCTTC.

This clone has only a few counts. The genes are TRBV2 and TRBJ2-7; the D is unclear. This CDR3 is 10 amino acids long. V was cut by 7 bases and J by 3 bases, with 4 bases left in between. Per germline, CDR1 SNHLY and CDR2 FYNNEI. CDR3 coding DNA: TGTGCCAGCAAGCTCTACGAGCAGTACTTC. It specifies CASKLYEQYF.

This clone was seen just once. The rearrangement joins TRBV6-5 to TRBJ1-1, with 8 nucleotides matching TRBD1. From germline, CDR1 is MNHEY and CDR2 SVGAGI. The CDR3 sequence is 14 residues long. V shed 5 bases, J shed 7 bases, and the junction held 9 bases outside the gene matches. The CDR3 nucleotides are TGTGCCAGCAGTAAAACGGGACAGGCCCGTGAAGCTTTCTTT. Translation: CASSKTGQAREAFF.